These T cell receptor beta chains were read from a single sample in a study of T cells in Graves' hyperthyroidism and ophthalmopathy. TCRdb itself ran the multiplex PCR reads through MiXCR, one entry per CDR3 protein. The sample carries hundreds of thousands of distinct CDR3 sequences, around 15% recorded once. The sequenced sample was blood. The receptor set was obtained from a woman aged 18-30 years with Graves' hyperthyroidism. Both conserved end residues are part of each CDR3. A D gene is named only where the DNA matches it firmly. A clone size is listed for some rows: how often the clone was seen (once, few, many), or a class if it is expanded.

TRBJ2-7 | TRBV6-2/TRBV6-3 | few | TRBD1 | CASSYSPGTASYEQYF | TGTGCCAGCAGTTACTCCCCGGGGACAGCCAGCTACGAGCAGTACTTC
TRBJ1-1 | TRBV30 | many | NA | CAWSVLDSGTEAFF | TGTGCCTGGAGTGTACTAGACAGTGGCACTGAAGCTTTCTTT
TRBJ2-1 | TRBV7-9 | many | NA | CASSLLTGRHNEQFF | TGTGCCAGCAGCTTACTTACAGGGCGACACAATGAGCAGTTCTTC
TRBJ1-5 | TRBV20-1 | many | NA | CSARADSNQPQHF | TGCAGTGCTAGAGCGGATAGCAATCAGCCCCAGCATTTT
TRBJ2-3 | TRBV20-1 | NA | TRBD2 | CSATTSGSADTQYF | TGCAGTGCAACAACTAGCGGGAGTGCAGATACGCAGTATTTT
TRBJ2-1 | TRBV20-1 | few | NA | CSASSGRSYNEQFF | TGCAGTGCTAGTAGCGGACGCTCCTACAATGAGCAGTTCTTC
TRBJ1-1 | TRBV5-1 | many | TRBD1 | CASSPGTGGAFF | TGCGCCAGCAGCCCGGGGACAGGGGGAGCTTTCTTT
TRBJ2-7 | TRBV27 | many | NA | CASSFSALAPNYEQYF | TGTGCCAGCAGTTTCTCCGCGTTGGCCCCCAACTACGAGCAGTACTTC
TRBJ2-7 | TRBV7-9 | NA | NA | CATEDSPYEQYF | TGTGCCACCGAGGACAGCCCCTACGAGCAGTACTTC
TRBJ2-7 | TRBV9 | few | TRBD1 | CASSVGGTGAYEQYF | TGTGCCAGCAGCGTAGGTGGGACAGGGGCCTACGAGCAGTACTTC
TRBJ2-4 | TRBV11-2 | many | TRBD2 | CASSSTGDYPYTQYF | TGTGCCAGCAGCTCAACGGGGGACTACCCCTACACTCAGTACTTC
TRBJ2-3 | TRBV5-4 | few | NA | CASSTTPSTDTQYF | TGTGCCAGCAGCACCACACCTAGCACAGATACGCAGTATTTT
TRBJ1-1 | TRBV30 | few | TRBD1 | CAWTRGTGFNTEAFF | TGTGCCTGGACCCGGGGGACAGGGTTTAACACTGAAGCTTTCTTT
TRBJ2-4 | TRBV7-9 | many | TRBD2 | CASSSLAGKNIQYF | TGTGCCAGCAGCTCCCTAGCGGGGAAAAACATTCAGTACTTC
TRBJ2-3 | TRBV10-3 | NA | NA | CAISESSGITDTQYF | TGTGCCATCAGTGAGTCTAGCGGAATCACAGATACGCAGTATTTT
TRBJ1-5 | TRBV4-1 | few | NA | CASSQEDRTSNQPQHF | TGCGCCAGCAGCCAAGAGGATAGGACGAGCAATCAGCCCCAGCATTTT
TRBJ1-1 | TRBV24-1 | few | TRBD1 | CATSEGILQGANTEAFF | TGTGCCACCAGTGAGGGAATATTACAGGGGGCGAACACTGAAGCTTTCTTT
TRBJ2-7 | TRBV28 | many | NA | CASSRGYEQYF | TGTGCCAGCAGCCGGGGGTACGAGCAGTACTTC
TRBJ2-1 | TRBV25-1 | NA | NA | CASSPQGKRGQLGQFF | TGTGCCAGCAGTCCCCAGGGAAAACGAGGACAATTGGGGCAGTTCTTC
TRBJ2-5 | TRBV27 | few | TRBD2 | CASRTLAGRETQYF | TGTGCCAGCAGAACTCTAGCGGGACGGGAGACCCAGTACTTC
TRBJ2-7 | TRBV6-2/TRBV6-3 | many | TRBD2 | CASSYQLAGPYEQYF | TGTGCCAGCAGTTACCAACTAGCGGGTCCTTACGAGCAGTACTTC
TRBJ2-1 | TRBV15 | many | TRBD2 | CATSSGTSSYNEQFF | TGTGCCACCAGCAGTGGGACTAGCTCCTACAATGAGCAGTTCTTC